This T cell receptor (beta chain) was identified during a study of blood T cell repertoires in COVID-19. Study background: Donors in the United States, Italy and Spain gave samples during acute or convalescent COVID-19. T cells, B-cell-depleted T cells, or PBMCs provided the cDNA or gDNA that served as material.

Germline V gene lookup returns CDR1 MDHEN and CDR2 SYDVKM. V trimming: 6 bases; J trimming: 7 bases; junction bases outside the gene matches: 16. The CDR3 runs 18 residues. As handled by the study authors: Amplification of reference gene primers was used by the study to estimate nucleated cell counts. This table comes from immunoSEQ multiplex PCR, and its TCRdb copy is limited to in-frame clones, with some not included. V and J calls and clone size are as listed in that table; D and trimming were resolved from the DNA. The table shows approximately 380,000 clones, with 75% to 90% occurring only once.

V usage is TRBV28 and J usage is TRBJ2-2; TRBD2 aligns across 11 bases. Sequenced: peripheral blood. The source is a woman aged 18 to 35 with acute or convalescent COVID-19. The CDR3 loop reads CASSLRRDSGGGSGELFF. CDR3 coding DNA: TGTGCCAGCAGCCTTCGGCGGGATAGCGGGGGGGGAAGCGGGGAGCTGTTTTTT.